This is a list of T cell receptor beta chains from one sample in a study of cytomegalovirus exposure and HLA in healthy donors. Measured with immunoSEQ multiplex PCR; TCRdb has only the in-frame clones, and not every one. The sample lists around 99,000 clones, over 60% occurring once. The sequencing sample was made of PBMCs. These receptors were taken from a male donor in good health and CMV-seronegative. Each CDR3 is given without its conserved first and last residue. Each record gives: D gene, V gene, CDR3 protein. The D gene is left open where the match is weak.

D gene: TRBD1; V gene: TRBV18; CDR3 protein: ASSRTGTVEETQY
D gene: TRBD2; V gene: TRBV10-1; CDR3 protein: ASSGSGRSYEQY
D gene: TRBD1; V gene: TRBV16; CDR3 protein: ASRHLGQGFNQPQH
D gene: TRBD2; V gene: TRBV6-5; CDR3 protein: ASSPGGSYNEQF
D gene: TRBD2; V gene: TRBV7-3; CDR3 protein: ASSLIGSGSYNEQF
D gene: NA; V gene: TRBV21-1; CDR3 protein: ASSGRYNEQF
D gene: TRBD1; V gene: TRBV5-4; CDR3 protein: ASSRGGDRGLRGAGELF
D gene: NA; V gene: TRBV20-1; CDR3 protein: SAGTGLGYT
D gene: TRBD2; V gene: TRBV13; CDR3 protein: ASSAGLAGGSYEQY
D gene: NA; V gene: TRBV14; CDR3 protein: ASSQEGLAPRETQY